This is a list of T cell receptor beta chains from one sample in a study of blood T cell repertoires in COVID-19. TCRdb's table, derived via immunoSEQ multiplex PCR, lists solely in-frame clones and lacks some. The top ten clones hold 15% to 18% of a sample with 250,000 to 350,000 clones, approximately 83% of them seen once. Input material: peripheral blood. Every receptor here comes from a person aged 70 to 85 with COVID-19, enrolled during active disease. Each CDR3 is given with its conserved first and last residue. A D gene is named only where the DNA matches it firmly. Only some rows state a clone size, as once, few, many or a class for expanded clones.

clone_size d_call j_call v_call cdr3_aa cdr3_nt
. . TRBJ2-7 TRBV6-5 CAILRVPYEQYF TGTGCCATACTCAGGGTACCCTACGAGCAGTACTTC
. . TRBJ2-7 TRBV29-1 CSVVGQASSHEQYF TGCAGCGTTGTAGGGCAGGCTAGCTCCCACGAGCAGTACTTC
many . TRBJ1-1 TRBV11-3 CASSQRRNTEAFF TGTGCCAGCAGCCAAAGGAGGAACACTGAAGCTTTCTTT
. . TRBJ1-1 TRBV29-1 CSVAGGPEAFF TGCAGCGTTGCGGGAGGCCCTGAAGCTTTCTTT
. TRBD1 TRBJ2-7 TRBV27 CASRGQGTSYEQYF TGTGCCAGCAGGGGACAGGGAACGTCCTACGAGCAGTACTTC
. TRBD1 TRBJ1-1 TRBV4-1 CASSQQTRDREARAFF TGCGCCAGCAGCCAACAAACCCGGGACAGGGAGGCGCGAGCTTTCTTT
. . TRBJ2-1 TRBV5-4 CASSQGQTRGEQFF TGTGCCAGCAGCCAGGGACAGACTAGGGGTGAGCAGTTCTTC
many . TRBJ1-3 TRBV28 CASSLSTDSGNTIYF TGTGCCAGCAGTTTATCGACTGACTCTGGAAACACCATATATTTT
. TRBD1 TRBJ2-6 TRBV11-1 CASSFGTGFGANVLTF TGTGCCAGCAGCTTCGGGACAGGCTTTGGGGCCAACGTCCTGACTTTC
few TRBD1 TRBJ1-1 TRBV7-8 CASSPGWTGVLEAFF TGTGCCAGCAGCCCCGGATGGACAGGGGTCCTCGAAGCTTTCTTT
. . TRBJ2-7 TRBV7-9 CASSYGPGTYEQYF TGTGCCAGCAGCTATGGACCGGGAACCTACGAGCAGTACTTC
. TRBD1 TRBJ2-2 TRBV6-8 CASSYAGGAPGELFF TGTGCCAGCAGTTATGCAGGGGGCGCCCCCGGGGAGCTGTTTTTT
. . TRBJ1-3 TRBV4-1 CASSQGRGAGSGNTIYF TGCGCCAGCAGCCAAGGGAGGGGAGCCGGGTCTGGAAACACCATATATTTT
few TRBD1 TRBJ1-5 TRBV6-2/TRBV6-3 CASSSQQGNNQPQHF TGTGCCAGCAGTAGCCAACAGGGGAACAATCAGCCCCAGCATTTT
. . TRBJ1-4 TRBV27 CAMASPIPAEVKNCFF .
few . TRBJ1-5 TRBV7-2 CASSLLGGQPQHF TGTGCCAGCAGCCTCTTAGGAGGTCAGCCCCAGCATTTT
. TRBD2 TRBJ2-5 TRBV27 CASRTGGETQYF TGTGCCAGCAGGACGGGGGGGGAGACCCAGTACTTC
few . TRBJ2-2 TRBV10-3 CAVSGLNTGELFF TGTGCCGTCTCGGGACTTAACACCGGGGAGCTGTTTTTT
. . TRBJ1-1 TRBV4-1 CASSPGGMNTEAFF TGCGCCAGCAGCCCTGGGGGCATGAACACTGAAGCTTTCTTT
. . TRBJ1-1 TRBV6-6 CASTYEAIMNTEAFF TGTGCCAGCACTTACGAGGCCATAATGAACACTGAAGCTTTCTTT
. TRBD2 TRBJ2-2 TRBV30 CAWARSSGANTGELFF TGTGCCTGGGCTCGCTCTAGCGGGGCTAACACCGGGGAGCTGTTTTTT
. . TRBJ1-3 TRBV5-6 CASSLAYGNTIYF TGTGCCAGCAGCTTGGCCTATGGAAACACCATATATTTT